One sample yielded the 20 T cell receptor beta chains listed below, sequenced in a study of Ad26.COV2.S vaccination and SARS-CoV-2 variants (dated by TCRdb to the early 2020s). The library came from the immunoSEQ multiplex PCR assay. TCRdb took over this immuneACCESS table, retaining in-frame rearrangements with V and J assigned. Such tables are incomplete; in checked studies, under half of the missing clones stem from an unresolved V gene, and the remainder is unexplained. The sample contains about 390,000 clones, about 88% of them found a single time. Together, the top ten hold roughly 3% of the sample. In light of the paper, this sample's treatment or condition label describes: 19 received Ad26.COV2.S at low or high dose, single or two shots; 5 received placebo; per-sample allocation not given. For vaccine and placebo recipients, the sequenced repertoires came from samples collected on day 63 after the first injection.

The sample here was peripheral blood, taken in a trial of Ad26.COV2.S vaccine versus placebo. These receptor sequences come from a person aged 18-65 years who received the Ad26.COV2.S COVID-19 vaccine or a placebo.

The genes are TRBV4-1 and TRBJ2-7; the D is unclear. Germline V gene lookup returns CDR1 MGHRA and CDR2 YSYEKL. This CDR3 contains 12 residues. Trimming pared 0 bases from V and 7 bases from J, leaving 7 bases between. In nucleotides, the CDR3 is TGCGCCAGCAGCCAAGATCTAGGGGAGCAGTACTTC. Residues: CASSQDLGEQYF.

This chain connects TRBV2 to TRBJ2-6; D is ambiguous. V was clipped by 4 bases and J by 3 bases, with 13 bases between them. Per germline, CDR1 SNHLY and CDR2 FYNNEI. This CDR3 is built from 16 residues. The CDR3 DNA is TGTGCCAGCAGTGGGCAGTCCCAACTTGGGGCCAACGTCCTGACTTTC. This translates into CASSGQSQLGANVLTF.

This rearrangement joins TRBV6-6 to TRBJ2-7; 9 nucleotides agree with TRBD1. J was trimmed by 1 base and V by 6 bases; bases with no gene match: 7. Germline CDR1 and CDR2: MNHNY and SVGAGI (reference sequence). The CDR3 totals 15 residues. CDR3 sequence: CASRVGQGRSYEQYF. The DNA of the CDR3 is TGTGCCAGCAGGGTAGGACAGGGGAGGTCCTACGAGCAGTACTTC.

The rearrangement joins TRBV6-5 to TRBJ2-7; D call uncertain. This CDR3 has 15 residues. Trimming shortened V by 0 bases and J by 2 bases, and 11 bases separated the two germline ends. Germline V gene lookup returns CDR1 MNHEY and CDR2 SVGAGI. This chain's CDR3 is CASSYSPGAAYEQYF. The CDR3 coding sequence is TGTGCCAGCAGTTACTCGCCTGGAGCCGCCTACGAGCAGTACTTC.

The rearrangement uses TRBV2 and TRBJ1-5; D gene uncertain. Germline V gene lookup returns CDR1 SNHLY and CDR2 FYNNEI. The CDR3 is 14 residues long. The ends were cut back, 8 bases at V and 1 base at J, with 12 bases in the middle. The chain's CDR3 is CASGGVLSNQPQHF. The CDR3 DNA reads TGTGCCAGCGGCGGGGTACTCAGCAATCAGCCCCAGCATTTT.

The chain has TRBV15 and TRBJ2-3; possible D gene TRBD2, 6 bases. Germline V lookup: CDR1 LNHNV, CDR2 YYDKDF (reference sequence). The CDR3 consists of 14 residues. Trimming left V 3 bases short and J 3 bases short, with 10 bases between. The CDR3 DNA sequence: TGTGCCACCAGCAGGTTCGCGGGAACAGATACGCAGTATTTT. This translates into CATSRFAGTDTQYF.

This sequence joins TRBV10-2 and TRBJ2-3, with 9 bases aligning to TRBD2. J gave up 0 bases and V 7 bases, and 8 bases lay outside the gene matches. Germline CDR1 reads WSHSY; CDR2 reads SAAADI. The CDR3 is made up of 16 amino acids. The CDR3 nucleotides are TGCGCCAGCATAATGGCGGGGGGGCTGAGCACAGATACGCAGTATTTT. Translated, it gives CASIMAGGLSTDTQYF.

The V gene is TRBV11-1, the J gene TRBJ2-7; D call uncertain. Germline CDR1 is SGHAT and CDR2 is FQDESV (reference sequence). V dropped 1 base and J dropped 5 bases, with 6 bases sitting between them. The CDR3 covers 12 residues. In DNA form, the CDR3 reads TGTGCCAGCAGCTTAGGCTTCCACGAGCAGTACTTC. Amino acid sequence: CASSLGFHEQYF.

The CDR3 DNA reads TGTGCCATCAGCCCTCTGACTAGCGGGGGGACAACAGATACGCAGTATTTT. Amino acid sequence: CAISPLTSGGTTDTQYF. The chain is built from TRBV10-3 and TRBJ2-3; 13 nucleotides match TRBD2. The CDR3 spans 17 residues. Germline CDR1 reads ENHRY; CDR2 reads SYGVKD. With V trimmed by 6 bases and J by 3 bases, 9 bases remained unmatched.

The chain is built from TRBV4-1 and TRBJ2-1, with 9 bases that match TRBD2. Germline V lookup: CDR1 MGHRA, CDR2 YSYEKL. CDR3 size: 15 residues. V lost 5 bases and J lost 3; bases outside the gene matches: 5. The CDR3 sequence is CASSVRAGGYNEQFF. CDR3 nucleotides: TGCGCCAGCAGCGTACGAGCGGGGGGCTACAATGAGCAGTTCTTC.

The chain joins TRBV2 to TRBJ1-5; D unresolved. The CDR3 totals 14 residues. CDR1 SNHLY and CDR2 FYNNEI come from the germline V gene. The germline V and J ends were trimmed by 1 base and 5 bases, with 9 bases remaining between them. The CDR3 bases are TGTGCCAGCAGTGAAGGGGGATCCTATCAGCCCCAGCATTTT. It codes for CASSEGGSYQPQHF.

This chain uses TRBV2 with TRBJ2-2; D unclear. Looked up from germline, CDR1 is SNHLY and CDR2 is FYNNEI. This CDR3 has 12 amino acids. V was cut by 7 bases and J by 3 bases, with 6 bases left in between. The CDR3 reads CASIWHTGELFF. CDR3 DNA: TGTGCCAGCATCTGGCACACCGGGGAGCTGTTTTTT.

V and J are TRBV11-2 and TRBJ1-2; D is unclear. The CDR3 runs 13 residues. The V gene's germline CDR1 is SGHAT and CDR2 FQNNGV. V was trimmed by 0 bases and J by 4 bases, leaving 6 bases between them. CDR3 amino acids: CASSLELSYGYTF. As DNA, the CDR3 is TGTGCCAGCAGCTTAGAACTTTCCTATGGCTACACCTTC.

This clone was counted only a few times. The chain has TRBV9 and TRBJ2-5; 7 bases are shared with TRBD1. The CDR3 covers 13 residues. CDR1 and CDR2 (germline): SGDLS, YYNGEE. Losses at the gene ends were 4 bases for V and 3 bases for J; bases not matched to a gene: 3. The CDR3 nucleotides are TGTGCCAGCAGCATCACAGGGGAAGAGACCCAGTACTTC. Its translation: CASSITGEETQYF.

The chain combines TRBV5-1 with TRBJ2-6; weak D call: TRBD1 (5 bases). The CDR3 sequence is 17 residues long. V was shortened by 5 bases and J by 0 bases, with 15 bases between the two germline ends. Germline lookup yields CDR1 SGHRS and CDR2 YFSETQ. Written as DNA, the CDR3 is TGCGCCAGCAGGACGACAGCCCTTACCTCTGGGGCCAACGTCCTGACTTTC. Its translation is CASRTTALTSGANVLTF.

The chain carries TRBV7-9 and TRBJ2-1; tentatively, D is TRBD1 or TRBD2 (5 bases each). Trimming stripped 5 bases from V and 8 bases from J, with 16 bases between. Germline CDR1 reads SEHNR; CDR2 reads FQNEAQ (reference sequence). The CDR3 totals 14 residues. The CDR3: CASSGGSSLDEQFF. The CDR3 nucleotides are TGTGCCAGCAGCGGGGGTAGTTCTTTAGATGAGCAGTTCTTC. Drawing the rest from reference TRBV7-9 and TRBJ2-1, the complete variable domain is DTGVSQNPRHKITKRGQNVTFRCDPISEHNRLYWYRQTLGQGPEFLTYFQNEAQLEKSRLLSDRFSAERPKGSFSTLEIQRTEQGDSAMYLCASSGGSSLDEQFFGPGTRLTVL.

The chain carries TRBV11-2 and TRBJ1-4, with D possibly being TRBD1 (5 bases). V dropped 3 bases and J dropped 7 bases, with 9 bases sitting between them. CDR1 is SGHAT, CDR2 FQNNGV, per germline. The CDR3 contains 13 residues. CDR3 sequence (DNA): TGTGCCAGCAGCTTCTGGGGGGGTGAAAAACTGTTTTTT. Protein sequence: CASSFWGGEKLFF.

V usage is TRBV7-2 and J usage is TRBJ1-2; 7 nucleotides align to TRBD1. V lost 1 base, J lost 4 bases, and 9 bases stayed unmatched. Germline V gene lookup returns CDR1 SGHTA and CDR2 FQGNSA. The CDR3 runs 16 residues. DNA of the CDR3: TGTGCCAGCAGCTTAGAGGGGGCGAGTCGCAGCTATGGCTACACCTTC. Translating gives CASSLEGASRSYGYTF.

The CDR3 coding sequence is TGTGCCAGCAGCAACAGTTTCTACCCTGAAGCTTTCTTT. The encoded protein is CASSNSFYPEAFF. This chain joins TRBV6-2 or TRBV6-3 and TRBJ1-1, with unresolved D. V was trimmed by 6 bases and J by 6 bases, leaving 14 bases between them. Germline V lookup: CDR1 MNHEY, CDR2 SVGEGT. The CDR3 contains 13 residues.

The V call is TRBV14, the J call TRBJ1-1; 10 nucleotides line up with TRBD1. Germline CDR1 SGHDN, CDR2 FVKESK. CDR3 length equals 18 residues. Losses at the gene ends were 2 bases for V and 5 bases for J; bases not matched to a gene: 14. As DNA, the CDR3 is TGTGCCAGCAGCCAAACCGGGACCCGGGACAGGGGCCGGACTGAAGCTTTCTTT. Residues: CASSQTGTRDRGRTEAFF.